These 20 T cell receptor beta chains came from one sample sequenced in a study of prognosis after radiotherapy for stage I lung cancer. It was by two-round multiplex PCR that TCR beta CDR3 was amplified from genomic DNA. Round one of PCR was performed, and it used primers specific to each TRBV and TRBJ gene. Using its own MiXCR run on the multiplex PCR reads, TCRdb lists one record per CDR3 protein. The sample has approximately 51,000 distinct CDR3 sequences, about a third seen once. The source material was PBMCs, sampled before or after stereotactic body radiation therapy (not recorded which). The receptors come from a donor aged 50 or older with non-small cell lung cancer.

V and J are TRBV12-5 and TRBJ2-2, with D uncertain. This CDR3 is built from 12 residues. In germline, CDR1 is LGHNT, CDR2 FRNRAP. The CDR3 sequence: CSSLAPPAELFF. CDR3 DNA: TGTTCCAGCCTCGCACCTCCGGCGGAGCTGTTTTTT.

This chain uses TRBV9 with TRBJ2-5, with D maybe TRBD1 (5 bases). Trimming pared 5 bases from V and 3 bases from J, leaving 8 bases between. This CDR3 is built from 12 residues. Germline-derived CDR1 and CDR2 are SGDLS and YYNGEE. CDR3 loop: CASSLQEETQYF. For the CDR3, the DNA is TGTGCCAGCAGTCTACAGGAAGAGACCCAGTACTTC.

V is TRBV6-1 and J is TRBJ2-7; 10 bases agree with TRBD1. The CDR3 consists of 15 residues. Germline CDR1 reads MNHNS; CDR2 reads SASEGT. With V trimmed by 7 bases and J by 10 bases, 16 bases remained unmatched. The CDR3 sequence is CASIPGTGVRGSQYF. In DNA, the CDR3 is TGTGCCAGCATCCCCGGGACAGGGGTGCGGGGGAGTCAGTACTTC.

As concerns this clonotype: The junction departs from the called germline gene at one end, perhaps through a read error. V usage is TRBV7-2 and J usage is TRBJ2-5, with D tentatively TRBD1 or TRBD2 (7 bases each). The length of the CDR3 is 15 residues. Germline V gene data show CDR1 as SGHTA and CDR2 as FQGNSA. For the CDR3, the DNA is TGTGCCAGCAGCTGGGGGGGGACAGTTCAAGAGACCCAATACTTC. The encoded protein is CASSWGGTVQETQYF.

This clonotype has only a few counts. Given a much more abundant clone one base away, this may be a read error. The chain employs TRBV19 and TRBJ2-1; no firm D call. CDR3 length equals 12 residues. In germline, CDR1 is LNHDA, CDR2 SQIVND (reference sequence). The chain's CDR3 is CASKNAYSEQFF. The CDR3 bases are TGTGCCAGTAAAAACGCCTACAGTGAGCAGTTCTTC.

This clonotype was picked up many times. The chain employs TRBV2 and TRBJ2-2; maybe TRBD2 (5 bases). Germline V gene sequence: CDR1 SNHLY, CDR2 FYNNEI. V lost 7 bases, J lost 0 bases, and 9 bases lay in between. The CDR3 is made up of 14 amino acids. The CDR3 nucleotides are TGTGCCAGCATGGAGGACGCGAACACCGGGGAGCTGTTTTTT. This translates into CASMEDANTGELFF.

This clonotype was seen repeatedly, ten times or more. The rearrangement links TRBV5-6 to TRBJ1-3; TRBD1 might be the D (5 bases). The length of the CDR3 is 14 residues. Germline V CDR1 and CDR2: SGHDT, YYEEEE. The V and J ends lost 2 bases and 4 bases respectively, with 10 bases between them. CDR3 region: CASSFGAPGNTIYF. CDR3 DNA: TGTGCCAGCAGCTTCGGGGCTCCGGGAAACACCATATATTTT.

This clonotype was counted ten times or more. The rearrangement links TRBV6-1 to TRBJ2-3; the match to TRBD2 covers 8 bases. Germline CDR1 MNHNS, CDR2 SASEGT. CDR3 length: 18 residues. Germline trimming cut 3 bases from V and 6 bases from J; bases unmatched to any gene: 17. As DNA, the CDR3 is TGTGCCAGCAGTGACCCCATAGAATCGAGCGGGAGAGGGGATACGCAGTATTTT. Translating gives CASSDPIESSGRGDTQYF.

Regarding this clonotype: A far larger clone differs by one base, so this is likely a read error. The chain has TRBV6-5 and TRBJ2-7, with D unclear. From germline, CDR1 is MNHEY and CDR2 SVGAGI. This CDR3 is built from 13 residues. Trimming removed 8 bases at V and 1 base at J, with 12 bases between. CDR3 residues: CASGEDESYEQYF. CDR3 nucleotide sequence: TGTGCCAGCGGAGAGGACGAATCCTACGAGCAGTACTTC.

This clonotype has a count of ten or more. The chain is built from TRBV15 and TRBJ2-6; no definite D call. The CDR3 covers 14 residues. V was trimmed by 5 bases and J by 4 bases, leaving 9 bases between them. The V gene's germline CDR1 is LNHNV and CDR2 YYDKDF (reference sequence). The CDR3 loop reads CATSPPSGANVLTF. CDR3 nucleotides: TGTGCCACCAGCCCCCCCTCCGGGGCCAACGTCCTGACTTTC.

This clonotype was counted ten times or more. The chain is built from TRBV7-9 and TRBJ2-7; D unclear. Per germline, CDR1 SEHNR and CDR2 FQNEAQ (reference sequence). The CDR3 runs to 15 residues. V was cut by 3 bases and J by 0 bases, with 12 bases left in between. This chain's CDR3 is CASSFFQASSYEQYF. CDR3 nucleotide sequence: TGTGCCAGCAGCTTTTTCCAGGCTAGCTCCTACGAGCAGTACTTC. Full variable domain (missing parts from reference TRBV7-9 and TRBJ2-7): DTGVSQNPRHKITKRGQNVTFRCDPISEHNRLYWYRQTLGQGPEFLTYFQNEAQLEKSRLLSDRFSAERPKGSFSTLEIQRTEQGDSAMYLCASSFFQASSYEQYFGPGTRLTVT.

This clonotype has just a few counts. A much larger clone lies a single base off, so this may be a read error. The V call is TRBV10-3, the J call TRBJ2-7, with D hard to call. Germline V lookup: CDR1 ENHRY, CDR2 SYGVKD. Trimming removed 2 bases from V and 3 bases from J, with 14 bases in between. This CDR3 is built from 15 residues. The CDR3 DNA follows: TGTGCCATCAGTGAGACTATGGCCGTGTGCTACGAGCAGTACTTC. Its translation: CAISETMAVCYEQYF.

This clonotype was recorded many times. The chain couples TRBV7-2 to TRBJ2-6; 9 bases fit TRBD1. CDR1 is SGHTA, CDR2 FQGNSA, per germline. The V and J ends lost 8 bases and 2 bases, in that order; junction bases with no gene match: 7. CDR3 length: 16 amino acids. As DNA, the CDR3 is TGTGCCAGCCAACAGGGGGCAGGTGCTGGGGCCAACGTCCTGACTTTC. This encodes CASQQGAGAGANVLTF.

This clonotype appeared once. V and J are TRBV30 and TRBJ1-4; no definite D call. Trimming stripped 3 bases from V and 8 bases from J, with 7 bases between. The CDR3 is made up of 11 amino acids. The germline CDR1 and CDR2 sequences are GTSNPN and SVGIG (reference sequence). This CDR3 reads CAWSGEEKLFF. Written as DNA, the CDR3 is TGTGCCTGGAGCGGGGAGGAAAAACTGTTTTTT.

In its sample, this clonotype was seen many times. The genes are TRBV3-1 and TRBJ2-2; 12 bases are shared with TRBD2. The CDR3 has 15 amino acids. The junction had 0 bases not matched to a gene; V was cut back by 1 base and J by 6 bases. The V gene's germline CDR1 is LGHDT and CDR2 YNNKEL (reference sequence). In nucleotides, the CDR3 is TGTGCCAGCAGCCAAGGACTAGCGGGAGCCGGGGAGCTGTTTTTT. Its translation is CASSQGLAGAGELFF.

Of note for this clonotype: A much larger clone differs from this one at a single base, so this may be a read error. The CDR3 bases are TGTGCCATCAGTGAACAAGGGCAGGTCTCCAATCAGCCCCAGCATTTT. It translates to CAISEQGQVSNQPQHF. The J gene is TRBJ1-5, the V gene TRBV10-3; the D is unclear. This CDR3 has 16 residues. Trimming removed 3 bases at V and 3 bases at J, with 15 bases between. Looked up from germline, CDR1 is ENHRY and CDR2 is SYGVKD.

Ten or more counts support this clonotype. This chain links TRBV6-2 or TRBV6-3 with TRBJ2-1; D gene ambiguous. Germline V gives CDR1 MNHEY, CDR2 SVGEGT. Trimming removed 2 bases from V and 0 bases from J, with 17 bases in between. The CDR3 spans 18 residues. The CDR3 spells CASSYGLGGIISYNEQFF. The CDR3 bases are TGTGCCAGCAGTTACGGTTTAGGCGGCATTATCTCCTACAATGAGCAGTTCTTC.

To note about this clonotype: A read error is the likely source, as a far larger clone sits one nucleotide away. This chain links TRBV6-6 with TRBJ2-7, with 9 bases aligning to TRBD1. CDR1 is MNHNY, CDR2 SVGAGI, per germline (reference sequence). CDR3 length equals 14 residues. CDR3 in amino acids: CASSHGQGSSEQYF. In DNA form, the CDR3 reads TGTGCCAGCAGCCACGGACAGGGGTCCTCCGAGCAGTACTTC.

Ten or more counts support this clonotype. The chain employs TRBV3-1 and TRBJ1-1, with D unresolved. Germline CDR1 is LGHDT and CDR2 is YNNKEL (reference sequence). V lost 2 bases and J lost 4, with 11 bases in between. The CDR3 sequence is 14 residues long. The CDR3 spells CASSQPSRPTEAFF. The CDR3 coding sequence is TGTGCCAGCAGCCAACCCTCCAGGCCCACTGAAGCTTTCTTT.

Remarks on this clonotype: A much larger clone sits a single nucleotide away, making a read error possible. J is TRBJ1-4 and V is TRBV15; TRBD1 is a possible D gene (5 bases). CDR3 length: 16 amino acids. CDR1 LNHNV and CDR2 YYDKDF come from the germline V gene (reference sequence). This chain's CDR3 is CATRRDGQGGPEKLFF. The CDR3 DNA sequence: TGTGCCACCAGAAGAGATGGTCAGGGAGGCCCTGAAAAACTGTTTTTT. Complete variable domain (other parts from reference TRBV15 and TRBJ1-4): DAMVIQNPRYQVTQFGKPVTLSCSQTLNHNVMYWYQQKSSQAPKLLFHYYDKDFNNEADTPDNFQSRRPNTSFCFLDIRSPGLGDTAMYLCATRRDGQGGPEKLFFGSGTQLSVL.